This TCR beta chain was sequenced for a study of T cell responses to AZD1222 COVID-19 vaccine (dated by TCRdb to the early 2020s). For the study in its entirety: AZD1222 recipients with second doses at about 4 weeks or about 12 weeks were pooled, because spike-specific TCR depth and breadth did not differ between schedules. Trial participants were enrolled into age subgroups of 18-55, 56-69 and 70-plus years, which contained about 160, 30 and 59 TCR-sequenced participants, respectively. A total of 230 or so trial participants underwent TCR sequencing, of whom 207 received two doses of AZD1222 and about 25 received two doses of the MenACWY control vaccine. General study outcomes and caveats: After two AZD1222 doses, both the breadth and the depth of spike-specific TCRs were significantly higher than at day 0 and than in MenACWY recipients. The 56-69-year group was small, and its depth increase did not reach significance, likely because of low power. CD4 TCRs associated with the vaccine covered the entire spike protein, and the dominant responses were in regions 160-218 and 743-854. Only five or six AZD1222 recipients were SARS-CoV-2 seropositive at baseline, limiting conclusions about previously exposed vaccinees. Reportedly, almost half of the unique spike-specific TCRs recognized epitopes lying outside the regions that are mutated in the B.1.351 and B.1.1.7 variants. Participants were mostly white British, with more females than males. The authors suggested clonal diversity may have been underestimated. Because no day 14 peak-response samples were available, the repertoires could be characterized only after the peak T cell response.

Trimming costs V 4 bases and J 7 bases, and their ends lie 11 bases apart. The CDR3 runs 13 amino acids, cysteine and phenylalanine included. Only the CDR3 region is kept as DNA, spanning 39 bases read in frame from base 1. The germline V gene supplies CDR1 SGHRS and CDR2 YFSETQ. What this sample's time point label stands for: baseline before first vaccination. Vaccinee samples came from UK trials COV001 and COV002, including a single-blind randomized controlled phase 2/3 trial of AZD1222 (ChAdOx1 nCoV-19) in healthy adults. For TCRbeta chain sequencing, PBMC samples from trial participants were taken at day 0 and at day 28 after the second dose. The CDR3 regions of human TCRbeta chains were analyzed by immunosequencing. As for the authors' bioinformatics: Repertoire TCRs were matched against a reference library of SARS-CoV-2-specific TCRs generated with the MIRA antigen-specificity platform. Breadth was defined as the fraction of unique TCRs that were SARS-CoV-2-associated. Depth was defined as the fraction of total T cells that were SARS-CoV-2-associated. Using the MIRA data, each spike-specific TCR was assigned both to the spike region to which the TCR was reactive and to a CD4 or CD8 class. Log10-transformed breadth and depth values were compared by one-way ANOVA with Sidak's multiple comparisons tests. In its TCRdb copy, this immuneACCESS table keeps in-frame sequences only and misses some clones. Where compared with another copy, unresolved V genes explain less than half of these, and the others have no known cause. The V and J calls and the clone size are those of that table, but D and trimming were determined from the DNA. The sample yields 100,000 to 150,000 clones; 75% to 90% were counted once. The ten top clones hold around 1.6% of the sample.

With regard to this clone: The antigen it binds to is not known. Within one base of it there is no much larger clone, and no base qualities were kept.

The chain is encoded by TRBV5-1 joined to TRBJ2-2; the D gene cannot be named for sure. The sample here was peripheral blood, taken on day 0 of AZD1222 vaccination. This sequence was found in an adult in good health. The CDR3 sequence is CASSEAVSGELFF. The nucleotide sequence is TGCGCCAGCAGCGAGGCAGTGAGCGGGGAGCTGTTTTTT.